Below, 19 T cell receptor beta chains from the same sample are listed, as sequenced in a study of CD8 T cells in ankylosing spondylitis. Each CDR3 protein is one row after TCRdb ran MiXCR on the 5' RACE reads. Here the sample spans 110,000 to 150,000 distinct CDR3 sequences, roughly 8% being singletons. Sequencing used synovial fluid, either unsorted or a sorted T cell fraction (not recorded which). The receptors were gathered from a male donor with ankylosing spondylitis.

Ten or more counts support this clonotype. This rearrangement joins TRBV5-1 to TRBJ2-7, with D possibly being TRBD1 (5 bases). Germline V gives CDR1 SGHRS, CDR2 YFSETQ. This CDR3 is 13 amino acids long. V was shortened by 5 bases and J by 4 bases, with 13 bases between the two germline ends. The CDR3 sequence is CASSRPGQYEQYF. CDR3 bases: TGCGCCAGCAGTCGGCCAGGGCAGTACGAGCAGTACTTC.

The table lists this clonotype with a few counts. The chain couples TRBV10-2 to TRBJ1-5, with unresolved D. This CDR3 contains 12 residues. Per the germline V gene, CDR1 is WSHSY and CDR2 is SAAADI. Trimming took 4 bases from V and 7 from J, leaving 8 bases between them. DNA for the CDR3: TGCGCCAGCAGTGGAACAAGGCAGCCCCAGCATTTT. Amino acids: CASSGTRQPQHF.

The chain combines TRBV29-1 with TRBJ2-2; TRBD1 or TRBD2 may be the D gene (5 bases each). V dropped 3 bases and J dropped 6 bases, with 5 bases sitting between them. This CDR3 has 11 residues. CDR1 and CDR2 (germline): SQVTM, ANQGSEA. Written as DNA, the CDR3 is TGCAGCGTTGAGGGACCCGGGGAGCTGTTTTTT. Its protein is CSVEGPGELFF.

The chain joins TRBV7-3 to TRBJ1-1; D is unresolved. This CDR3 has 14 amino acids. The germline V gene has CDR1 SGHTA and CDR2 FQGTGA. Trimming left V 4 bases short and J 1 base short, with 10 bases between. The CDR3 is CASSSPDRNTEAFF. The CDR3 region has the DNA TGTGCCAGCAGCTCCCCCGACCGGAACACTGAAGCTTTCTTT.

This clonotype was recorded a few times. This chain joins TRBV28 and TRBJ1-2; D is ambiguous. The CDR3 spans 15 residues. Germline-derived CDR1 and CDR2 are MDHEN and SYDVKM. Trimming left V 6 bases short and J 3 bases short, with 17 bases between. The CDR3 spells CASSLTTMDHYGYTF. Here the CDR3 DNA reads TGTGCCAGCAGCCTCACAACCATGGACCACTATGGCTACACCTTC.

This clonotype came up once. The chain is built from TRBV7-2 and TRBJ2-1, with 9 bases lining up with TRBD2. V gave up 5 bases and J gave up 10 bases; unmatched junction bases: 12. Germline values: CDR1 SGHTA, CDR2 FQGNSA. CDR3 length equals 15 residues. The CDR3 sequence is CASSPGGGGRAEQFF. DNA of the CDR3: TGTGCCAGCAGCCCCGGTGGGGGCGGGAGGGCCGAGCAGTTCTTC.

This clonotype turned up a few times. The chain uses TRBV9 and TRBJ2-2; D is uncertain. The germline gives CDR1 SGDLS, CDR2 YYNGEE. The CDR3 loop spans 16 amino acids. Between the trimmed V and J ends, which lost 0 bases and 1 base, there was a span of 10 bases. The CDR3 sequence is CASSVASRQNTGELFF. The CDR3 bases are TGTGCCAGCAGCGTAGCTAGTCGACAGAACACCGGGGAGCTGTTTTTT.

This clonotype was seen more than once but under ten times. The rearrangement joins TRBV7-6 to TRBJ2-3; 8 bases fit TRBD2. CDR1 SGHVS and CDR2 FNYEAQ come from the germline V gene. There are 15 residues in the CDR3. The V segment lost 1 base and the J segment 8 bases; nucleotides outside the gene matches: 8. The chain's CDR3 is CASSLETSVGSTQYF. CDR3 DNA sequence: TGTGCCAGCAGCTTAGAGACTAGCGTAGGTTCTACGCAGTATTTT.

This clonotype came up once. V usage is TRBV28 and J usage is TRBJ2-2, with D possibly matching TRBD1 (5 bases). Trimming left V 6 bases short and J 4 bases short, with 15 bases between. Germline V lookup: CDR1 MDHEN, CDR2 SYDVKM. CDR3 length: 15 amino acids. The CDR3 DNA reads as TGTGCCAGCAGGTATTTACAGGAGTCCACCGGGGAGCTGTTTTTT. Translating it yields CASRYLQESTGELFF.

This clonotype was counted only a few times. Sequence at one end of the junction differs from germline and may be a read error. The chain carries TRBV20-1 and TRBJ1-5, with 9 bases lining up with TRBD1. The CDR3 is 13 amino acids. Germline CDR1 DFQATT, CDR2 SNEGSKA (reference sequence). CDR3 protein: CSARAGQGICSDF. CDR3 bases: TGCAGTGCTAGAGCGGGACAGGGTATCTGTTCGGATTTT.

This clonotype has ten or more counts. The rearrangement uses TRBV7-2 and TRBJ2-3; D ambiguous. Per germline, CDR1 SGHTA and CDR2 FQGNSA. This CDR3 has 13 amino acids. V gave up 6 bases and J gave up 2 bases, with 9 bases separating them. CDR3 amino acids: CASREPDTDTQYF. The CDR3 nucleotides read TGTGCCAGCAGAGAACCCGACACAGATACGCAGTATTTT.

This clonotype came up many times. The rearrangement joins TRBV27 to TRBJ1-2; D is ambiguous. CDR3 size: 13 residues. Per the germline V gene, CDR1 is MNHEY and CDR2 is SMNVEV (reference sequence). Trimming removed 5 bases at V and 4 bases at J, with 11 bases between. Here the CDR3 reads CASSTGFAYGYTF. In DNA form, the CDR3 reads TGTGCCAGCAGTACGGGGTTTGCCTATGGCTACACCTTC.

This clonotype was seen only a few times. V gene TRBV4-1 combines with J gene TRBJ2-7; D is unclear. This CDR3 is built from 14 residues. Trimming removed 3 bases at V and 2 bases at J, with 11 bases between. The V gene's germline CDR1 is MGHRA and CDR2 YSYEKL. Here the CDR3 DNA reads TGCGCCAGCAGCCAGGTAGGATGGCCCTACGAGCAGTACTTC. Translating gives CASSQVGWPYEQYF.

The rearrangement joins TRBV29-1 to TRBJ2-7, with TRBD1 matching over 8 bases. The CDR3 runs 13 residues. CDR1 SQVTM and CDR2 ANQGSEA come from the germline V gene. Trimming at V came to 7 bases and at J to 4 bases, leaving 9 bases not matched to a gene. The CDR3 coding sequence is TGCAGCGGAGGAGGGGACAGGAGATACGAGCAGTACTTC. Amino acids: CSGGGDRRYEQYF.

The CDR3 loop is CASSRASNYGYTF. The DNA for the CDR3 is TGTGCCAGCAGCCGAGCATCTAACTATGGCTACACCTTC. The V gene is TRBV12-3 or TRBV12-4, the J gene TRBJ1-2, with D hard to call. The CDR3 spans 13 residues. The germline V and J ends were trimmed by 6 bases and 0 bases, with 8 bases remaining between them.

The rearrangement uses TRBV21-1 and TRBJ2-1; the table's D call, TRBD1, has no DNA check behind it. TRBV21-1 is marked as a pseudogene. This CDR3 is 18 amino acids long. The CDR3 coding sequence is TGTGCCAGCAGCACCCACTACCGGGACAGGGGCCTTTACAATGAGCAGTTCTTC. It codes for CASSTHYRDRGLYNEQFF.

The CDR3 bases are TGTGCCAGCAGTCGTCGGACAGGAAGGGACTCCTACGAGCAGTACTTC. Residues: CASSRRTGRDSYEQYF. The rearrangement joins TRBV5-5 to TRBJ2-7; 7 bases line up with TRBD1. Germline values: CDR1 SGHKS, CDR2 YYEKEE (reference sequence). This CDR3 contains 16 residues. Losses at the gene ends were 5 bases for V and 0 bases for J; bases not matched to a gene: 11. Filled out from reference TRBV5-5 and TRBJ2-7, the complete variable domain reads DAGVTQSPTHLIKTRGQQVTLRCSPISGHKSVSWYQQVLGQGPQFIFQYYEKEERGRGNFPDRFSARQFPNYSSELNVNALLLGDSALYLCASSRRTGRDSYEQYFGPGTRLTVT.

This clonotype occurred a few times. The chain carries TRBV20-1 and TRBJ2-4; 9 bases fit TRBD1. This CDR3 region has 15 residues. Losses at the gene ends were 2 bases for V and 9 bases for J; bases not matched to a gene: 11. Germline V gene lookup returns CDR1 DFQATT and CDR2 SNEGSKA (reference sequence). This CDR3 is CSARHRGRGESIQYF. The CDR3 nucleotides are TGCAGTGCTAGACACAGGGGGCGCGGAGAAAGCATTCAGTACTTC.

A few counts support this clonotype. The V and J genes are TRBV19 and TRBJ2-5; D is unclear. The CDR3 is 13 amino acids. CDR1 LNHDA and CDR2 SQIVND come from the germline V gene (reference sequence). V dropped 4 bases and J dropped 0 bases, with 6 bases sitting between them. The CDR3 loop reads CASSRVYQETQYF. CDR3 bases: TGTGCCAGTAGTAGGGTTTACCAAGAGACCCAGTACTTC.